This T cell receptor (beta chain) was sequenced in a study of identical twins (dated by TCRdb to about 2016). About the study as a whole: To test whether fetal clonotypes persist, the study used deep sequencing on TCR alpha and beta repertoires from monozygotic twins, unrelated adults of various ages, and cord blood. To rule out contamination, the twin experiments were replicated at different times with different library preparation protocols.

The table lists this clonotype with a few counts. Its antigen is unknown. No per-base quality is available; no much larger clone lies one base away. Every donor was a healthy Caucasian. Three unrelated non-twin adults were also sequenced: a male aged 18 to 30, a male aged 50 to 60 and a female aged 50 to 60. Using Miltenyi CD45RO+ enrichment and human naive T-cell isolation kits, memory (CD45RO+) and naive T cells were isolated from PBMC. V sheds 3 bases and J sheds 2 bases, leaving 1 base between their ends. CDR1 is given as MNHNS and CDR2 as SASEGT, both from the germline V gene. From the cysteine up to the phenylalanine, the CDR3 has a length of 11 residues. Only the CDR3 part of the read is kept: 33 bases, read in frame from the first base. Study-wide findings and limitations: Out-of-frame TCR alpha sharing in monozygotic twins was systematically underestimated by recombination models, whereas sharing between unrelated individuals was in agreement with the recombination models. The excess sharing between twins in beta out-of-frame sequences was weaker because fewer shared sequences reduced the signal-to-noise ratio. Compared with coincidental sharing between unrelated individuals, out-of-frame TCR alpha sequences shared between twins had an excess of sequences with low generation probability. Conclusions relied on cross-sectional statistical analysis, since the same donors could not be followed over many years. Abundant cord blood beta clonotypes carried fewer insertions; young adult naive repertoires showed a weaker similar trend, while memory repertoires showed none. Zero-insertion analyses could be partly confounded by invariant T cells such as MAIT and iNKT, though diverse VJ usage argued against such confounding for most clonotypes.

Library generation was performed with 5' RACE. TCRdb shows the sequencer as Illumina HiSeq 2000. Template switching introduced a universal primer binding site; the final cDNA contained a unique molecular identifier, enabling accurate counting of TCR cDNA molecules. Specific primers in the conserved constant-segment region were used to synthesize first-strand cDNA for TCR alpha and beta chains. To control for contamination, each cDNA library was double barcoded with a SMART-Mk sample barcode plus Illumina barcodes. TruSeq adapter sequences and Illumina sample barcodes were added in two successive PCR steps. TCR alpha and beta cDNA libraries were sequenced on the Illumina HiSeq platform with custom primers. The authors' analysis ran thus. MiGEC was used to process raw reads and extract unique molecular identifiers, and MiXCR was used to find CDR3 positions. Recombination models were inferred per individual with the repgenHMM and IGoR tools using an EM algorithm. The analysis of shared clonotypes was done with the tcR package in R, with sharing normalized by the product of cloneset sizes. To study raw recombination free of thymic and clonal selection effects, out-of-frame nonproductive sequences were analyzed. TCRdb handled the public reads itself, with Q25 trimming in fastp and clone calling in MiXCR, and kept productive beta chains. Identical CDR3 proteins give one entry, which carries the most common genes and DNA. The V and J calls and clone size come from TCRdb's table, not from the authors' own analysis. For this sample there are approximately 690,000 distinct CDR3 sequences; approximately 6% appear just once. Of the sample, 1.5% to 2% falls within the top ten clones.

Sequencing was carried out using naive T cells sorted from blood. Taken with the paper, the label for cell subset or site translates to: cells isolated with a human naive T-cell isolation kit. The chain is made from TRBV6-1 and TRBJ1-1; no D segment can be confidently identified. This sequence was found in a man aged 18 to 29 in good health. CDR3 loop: CASSDNTEAFF. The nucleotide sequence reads TGTGCCAGCAGTGACAACACTGAAGCTTTCTTT.